This TCR beta chain is drawn from a study of shared clonotypes between healthy human individuals. The CDR3 is made up of 13 amino acids. Trimming stripped 3 bases from V and 3 bases from J, with 11 bases between. CDR1 is GTSNPN, CDR2 SVGIG, per germline (reference sequence). The assay was immunoSEQ multiplex PCR, and TCRdb's table has in-frame clones only and misses some. This table has approximately 2.3 million clones, approximately 95% appearing once. Specimen: naive CD4+ T cells from PBMCs. Noted subset: CD45RA+ positively selected. This clonotype was obtained from a young man in good health. Some clones in this sample may be carry-over from other donors' samples. This chain links TRBV30 with TRBJ1-1; maybe TRBD1 (5 bases). This CDR3 reads CAWRLQGYTEAFF. CDR3 DNA sequence: TGTGCCTGGAGGCTTCAGGGTTACACTGAAGCTTTCTTT.